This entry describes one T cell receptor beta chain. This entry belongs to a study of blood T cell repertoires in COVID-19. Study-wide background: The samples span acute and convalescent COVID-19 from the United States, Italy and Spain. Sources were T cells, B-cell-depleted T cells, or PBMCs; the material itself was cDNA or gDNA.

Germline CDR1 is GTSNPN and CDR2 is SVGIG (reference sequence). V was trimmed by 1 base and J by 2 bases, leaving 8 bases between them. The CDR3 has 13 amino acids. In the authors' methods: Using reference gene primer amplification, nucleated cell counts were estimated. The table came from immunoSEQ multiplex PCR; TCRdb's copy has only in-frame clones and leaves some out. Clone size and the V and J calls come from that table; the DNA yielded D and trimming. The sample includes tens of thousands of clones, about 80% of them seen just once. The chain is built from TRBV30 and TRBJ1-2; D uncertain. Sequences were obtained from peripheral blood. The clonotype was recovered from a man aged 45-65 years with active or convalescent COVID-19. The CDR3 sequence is CAWSESGNYGYTF. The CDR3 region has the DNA TGTGCCTGGAGTGAGTCAGGCAACTATGGCTACACCTTC. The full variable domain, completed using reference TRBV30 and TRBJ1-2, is SQTIHQWPATLVQPVGSPLSLECTVEGTSNPNLYWYRQAAGRGLQLLFYSVGIGQISSEVPQNLSASRPQDRQFILSSKKLLLSDSGFYLCAWSESGNYGYTFGSGTRLTVV.